The next 29 T cell receptor beta chains were all read from a single sample in a study of lymphopenia after photon versus proton radiotherapy. Sequencing used immunoSEQ multiplex PCR; TCRdb keeps in-frame clones, though not all of them. The data contain over 55,000 clones, 87% of them seen just once; the ten biggest clones take up 11%. The source material was peripheral blood, sampled from a patient treated with proton-based radiotherapy. The source is an elderly man with esophageal cancer.

The chain joins TRBV7-2 to TRBJ1-3; TRBD1 is a possible D gene (5 bases). The CDR3 is 16 amino acids. CDR1 and CDR2 (germline): SGHTA, FQGNSA. Trimming pared 5 bases from V and 4 bases from J, leaving 18 bases between. The CDR3 loop is CASSLTGPGGGNTIYF. The CDR3 DNA reads as TGTGCCAGCAGCCTAACCGGGCCCGGGGGGGGAAACACCATATATTTT.

In nucleotides, the CDR3 is TGTGCCAGCTCACCACTTCAGCGGCCAGGGGAGACCCAGTACTTC. Encoded protein: CASSPLQRPGETQYF. This rearrangement joins TRBV18 to TRBJ2-5, with D perhaps TRBD1 or TRBD2 (5 bases each). Germline lookup yields CDR1 KGHSH and CDR2 LQKENI. CDR3 length equals 15 residues. The V gene lost 1 base and the J gene lost 5 bases, with 14 bases spanning the gap.

The chain recombines TRBV7-9 with TRBJ2-3, with D possibly being TRBD1 (5 bases). The CDR3 length is 14 residues. Germline V gene sequence: CDR1 SEHNR, CDR2 FQNEAQ (reference sequence). The ends were cut back, 1 base at V and 5 bases at J, with 10 bases in the middle. The CDR3 nucleotides read TGTGCCAGCAGCTTAGGAAGACAGCAAGATACGCAGTATTTT. Encoded protein: CASSLGRQQDTQYF. Complete variable domain (other parts from reference TRBV7-9 and TRBJ2-3): DTGVSQNPRHKITKRGQNVTFRCDPISEHNRLYWYRQTLGQGPEFLTYFQNEAQLEKSRLLSDRFSAERPKGSFSTLEIQRTEQGDSAMYLCASSLGRQQDTQYFGPGTRLTVL.

The chain combines TRBV18 with TRBJ1-1, with unresolved D. The germline V gene has CDR1 KGHSH and CDR2 LQKENI. The CDR3 consists of 15 residues. V was pared by 3 bases and J by 2 bases, with 13 bases between. In nucleotides, the CDR3 is TGTGCCAGCTCACCCCCTAAACAGACTAACACTGAAGCTTTCTTT. It is translated as CASSPPKQTNTEAFF.

The V and J genes are TRBV18 and TRBJ2-3; D not certain. This CDR3 region has 15 residues. With 2 bases removed from V and 0 bases from J, the gap between germline ends came to 9 bases. Germline lookup yields CDR1 KGHSH and CDR2 LQKENI. The CDR3 sequence: CASSPRQTSTDTQYF. In nucleotides, the CDR3 is TGTGCCAGCTCACCAAGGCAGACAAGCACAGATACGCAGTATTTT. The full variable domain, in which reference TRBV18 and TRBJ2-3 provide the parts outside the CDR3, is NAGVMQNPRHLVRRRGQEARLRCSPMKGHSHVYWYRQLPEEGLKFMVYLQKENIIDESGMPKERFSAEFPKEGPSILRIQQVVRGDSAAYFCASSPRQTSTDTQYFGPGTRLTVL.

V usage is TRBV19 and J usage is TRBJ2-7; D not resolved. Trimming cost V 3 bases and J 1 base, with 7 bases left between them. Germline assignment: CDR1 LNHDA and CDR2 SQIVND (reference sequence). The CDR3 is made up of 13 amino acids. DNA for the CDR3: TGTGCCAGTAGTATTCCGGGTTCCTACGAGCAGTACTTC. Translating it yields CASSIPGSYEQYF. Full variable domain (missing parts from reference TRBV19 and TRBJ2-7): DGGITQSPKYLFRKEGQNVTLSCEQNLNHDAMYWYRQDPGQGLRLIYYSQIVNDFQKGDIAEGYSVSREKKESFPLTVTSAQKNPTAFYLCASSIPGSYEQYFGPGTRLTVT.

This sequence joins TRBV5-4 and TRBJ1-2; D perhaps matches TRBD1 (6 bases). The CDR3 is 16 residues long. Germline assignment: CDR1 SGHNT and CDR2 YYREEE (reference sequence). V lost 3 bases and J 6 bases, leaving 21 bases between the germline ends. Here the CDR3 reads CASSSGGNREFHGYTF. In nucleotides, the CDR3 is TGTGCCAGCAGCTCCGGTGGTAACAGGGAGTTTCATGGCTACACCTTC.

A remark on this clone: The sample carries other DNA sequences with the same CDR3. The chain has TRBV29-1 and TRBJ1-2; possibly TRBD1 for D (5 bases). CDR1 and CDR2 from the germline V gene are SQVTM and ANQGSEA. This CDR3 contains 14 residues. V lost 0 bases, J lost 7 bases, and 15 bases lay in between. The CDR3: CSVEDRGGKGGYTF. CDR3 nucleotide sequence: TGCAGCGTTGAAGATCGGGGGGGTAAGGGTGGCTACACCTTC. Variable domain in full (rest from reference TRBV29-1 and TRBJ1-2): SAVISQKPSRDICQRGTSLTIQCQVDSQVTMMFWYRQQPGQSLTLIATANQGSEATYESGFVIDKFPISRPNLTFSTLTVSNMSPEDSSIYLCSVEDRGGKGGYTFGSGTRLTVV.

The rearrangement uses TRBV7-8 and TRBJ2-2; 9 bases fit TRBD2. Trimming took 8 bases from V and 5 from J; bases not matched to a gene: 6. Per the germline V gene, CDR1 is SGHVS and CDR2 is FQNEAQ. The CDR3 is 14 residues long. As DNA, the CDR3 is TGTGCCAGCGGCGGGAGGGGTTTTACCGGGGAGCTGTTTTTT. Its translation: CASGGRGFTGELFF.

This clone has only a few counts. The chain uses TRBV19 and TRBJ2-1; the match to TRBD2 covers 10 bases. V was clipped by 6 bases and J by 4 bases; unmatched bases: 12. Per germline, CDR1 LNHDA and CDR2 SQIVND (reference sequence). There are 17 residues in the CDR3. CDR3 loop: CASRYTGSGRAYNEQFF. The CDR3 DNA follows: TGTGCCAGTAGGTACACCGGGAGCGGGAGGGCGTACAATGAGCAGTTCTTC. The variable domain in full, completed from reference TRBV19 and TRBJ2-1, reads DGGITQSPKYLFRKEGQNVTLSCEQNLNHDAMYWYRQDPGQGLRLIYYSQIVNDFQKGDIAEGYSVSREKKESFPLTVTSAQKNPTAFYLCASRYTGSGRAYNEQFFGPGTRLTVL.

The CDR3 reads CAWSLSYEQYF. The CDR3 coding sequence is TGTGCCTGGAGTCTCTCCTACGAGCAGTACTTC. The rearrangement joins TRBV30 to TRBJ2-7; D is undetermined. This CDR3 contains 11 residues. The V and J ends lost 2 bases and 0 bases respectively, with 2 bases between them. Germline V CDR1 and CDR2: GTSNPN, SVGIG (reference sequence).

The chain combines TRBV9 with TRBJ2-5; 11 bases match TRBD2. Germline CDR1 reads SGDLS; CDR2 reads YYNGEE. V shed 1 base and J 5 bases; nucleotides not matched to a gene: 13. The length of the CDR3 is 18 residues. CDR3 amino acids: CASSVRPSLAGGEETQYF. In DNA, the CDR3 is TGTGCCAGCAGCGTAAGACCCTCTCTAGCGGGGGGAGAGGAGACCCAGTACTTC.

The rearrangement uses TRBV5-1 and TRBJ2-5; D remains ambiguous. Germline CDR1 and CDR2: SGHRS and YFSETQ. The ends were cut back, 0 bases at V and 4 bases at J, with 10 bases in the middle. This CDR3 spans 14 amino acids. CDR3 protein: CASSLESGSETQYF. CDR3 bases: TGCGCCAGCAGCTTGGAAAGTGGGTCAGAGACCCAGTACTTC.

CDR3 residues: CASSSGQGGDTQYF. CDR3 bases: TGCGCCAGCAGCTCCGGACAGGGAGGAGATACGCAGTATTTT. The chain recombines TRBV5-1 with TRBJ2-3, with TRBD1 matching 8 bases. Germline loops: CDR1 SGHRS, CDR2 YFSETQ. The ends lost 3 bases at V and 5 bases at J; junction bases unmatched: 5. The CDR3 has 14 residues.

J is TRBJ1-4 and V is TRBV30; no firm D call. Germline CDR1 is GTSNPN and CDR2 is SVGIG (reference sequence). The CDR3 length is 15 residues. V lost 3 bases and J 5 bases, leaving 16 bases between the germline ends. The CDR3 DNA follows: TGTGCCTGGAGGGAACGCGGGCCTACGAATGAAAAACTGTTTTTT. This encodes CAWRERGPTNEKLFF.

CDR3 in DNA: TGTGCCAGCAGCTGGCAGGACTCTGGGGCCAACGTCCTGACTTTC. As protein: CASSWQDSGANVLTF. This chain connects TRBV5-5 to TRBJ2-6; D is ambiguous. The germline V and J ends were trimmed by 3 bases and 0 bases, with 7 bases remaining between them. Germline CDR1 and CDR2: SGHKS and YYEKEE (reference sequence). The CDR3 sequence is 15 residues long.

The gene calls are TRBV4-3 and TRBJ2-3, with TRBD2 identical over 10 bases. Germline V gene lookup returns CDR1 LGHNA and CDR2 YSLEER. The CDR3 extends over 17 amino acids. Germline trimming cut 2 bases from V and 2 bases from J; bases unmatched to any gene: 7. CDR3: CASSQSGGASNTDTQYF. CDR3 DNA: TGCGCCAGCAGCCAAAGCGGGGGGGCCTCAAACACAGATACGCAGTATTTT.

The rearrangement uses TRBV5-1 and TRBJ1-3, with TRBD1 identical over 11 bases. The junction had 6 bases not matched to a gene; V was cut back by 4 bases and J by 3 bases. In germline, CDR1 is SGHRS, CDR2 YFSETQ. This CDR3 has 16 amino acids. The CDR3 loop is CASSKGQGVSGNTIYF. For the CDR3, the DNA is TGCGCCAGCAGCAAGGGACAGGGGGTTAGTGGAAACACCATATATTTT.

The chain recombines TRBV19 with TRBJ1-5; D is unresolved. Looked up from germline, CDR1 is LNHDA and CDR2 is SQIVND (reference sequence). The length of the CDR3 is 15 residues. The germline V and J ends were trimmed by 6 bases and 4 bases, with 16 bases remaining between them. This chain's CDR3 is CASSVRPVGNQPQHF. For the CDR3, the DNA is TGTGCCAGTAGCGTGCGCCCTGTGGGAAATCAGCCCCAGCATTTT. The full variable domain, rest sourced from reference TRBV19 and TRBJ1-5, is DGGITQSPKYLFRKEGQNVTLSCEQNLNHDAMYWYRQDPGQGLRLIYYSQIVNDFQKGDIAEGYSVSREKKESFPLTVTSAQKNPTAFYLCASSVRPVGNQPQHFGDGTRLSIL.

The chain employs TRBV7-2 and TRBJ2-3; TRBD1 agrees at 7 bases. V lost 5 bases and J lost 2; bases outside the gene matches: 7. This CDR3 is built from 15 residues. CDR1 SGHTA and CDR2 FQGNSA come from the germline V gene. This CDR3 is CASSPGTAYTDTQYF. The CDR3 nucleotides read TGTGCCAGCAGCCCCGGGACAGCTTACACAGATACGCAGTATTTT.

This chain uses TRBV2 with TRBJ1-5; 8 positions match TRBD1. The CDR3 covers 13 residues. Germline CDR1 is SNHLY and CDR2 is FYNNEI. V lost 2 bases and J lost 6; bases outside the gene matches: 0. The CDR3 sequence is CASSEQGAQPQHF. The CDR3 DNA sequence: TGTGCCAGCAGTGAACAGGGGGCTCAGCCCCAGCATTTT.

V and J are TRBV7-2 and TRBJ2-1, with TRBD1 matching 8 bases. V dropped 5 bases and J dropped 10; count of bases not matched to a gene: 10. In germline, CDR1 is SGHTA, CDR2 FQGNSA. This CDR3 has 14 amino acids. CDR3 in amino acids: CASSLGQGEGEQFF. CDR3 DNA: TGTGCCAGCAGCCTCGGACAGGGTGAAGGAGAGCAGTTCTTC.

The chain employs TRBV7-2 and TRBJ2-1, with 11 bases identical to TRBD2. CDR3 length: 17 residues. Trimming took 1 base from V and 8 from J; bases not matched to a gene: 10. The germline V gene encodes CDR1 SGHTA and CDR2 FQGNSA. The CDR3 DNA sequence: TGTGCCAGCAGCTTAGTTGCTAGCGGGGGGACGGGGTATGAGCAGTTCTTC. Translated, it gives CASSLVASGGTGYEQFF.

The chain is built from TRBV5-1 and TRBJ2-7, with D uncertain. Deletions cut 5 bases from V and 1 base from J, with 16 bases between. The CDR3 totals 15 residues. Germline CDR1 and CDR2: SGHRS and YFSETQ. The CDR3 DNA sequence: TGCGCCAGCAGATACGCCGAGAATAGATCCTACGAGCAGTACTTC. It is translated as CASRYAENRSYEQYF.

Written as DNA, the CDR3 is TGTGCCAGTGGTACAGGGGGAAGTCGGAACACTGAAGCTTTCTTT. This translates into CASGTGGSRNTEAFF. The chain couples TRBV19 to TRBJ1-1; TRBD1 matches 8 bases. V lost 8 bases to trimming and J lost 1 base; unmatched junction nucleotides: 9. CDR1 is LNHDA and CDR2 is SQIVND in the germline V gene (reference sequence). This CDR3 spans 15 amino acids.

The chain combines TRBV7-9 with TRBJ1-1; a possible D gene is TRBD1 (5 bases). The CDR3 spans 15 residues. Trimming removed 5 bases from V and 5 bases from J, with 18 bases in between. Germline loops: CDR1 SEHNR, CDR2 FQNEAQ (reference sequence). The CDR3 region has the DNA TGTGCCAGCAGCCTGTTGTGGGGGAAGGAGACTGAAGCTTTCTTT. Its translation: CASSLLWGKETEAFF.

The chain employs TRBV7-6 and TRBJ1-3, with D perhaps matching TRBD1 (5 bases). The CDR3 sequence is 13 residues long. The germline V gene encodes CDR1 SGHVS and CDR2 FNYEAQ. The V gene lost 5 bases and the J gene lost 2 bases, with 7 bases spanning the gap. The CDR3 region is CASSLGAGNTIYF. In nucleotides, the CDR3 is TGTGCCAGCAGCCTGGGGGCTGGAAACACCATATATTTT.

V usage is TRBV5-6 and J usage is TRBJ1-5; TRBD1 matches 8 bases. J lost 7 bases, V lost 2 bases, and 8 bases had no gene match. This CDR3 is built from 15 residues. Germline assignment: CDR1 SGHDT and CDR2 YYEEEE. The CDR3 region is CASSLGTGVSQPQHF. CDR3 coding DNA: TGTGCCAGCAGCTTAGGGACAGGAGTATCCCAGCCCCAGCATTTT.

Here the CDR3 DNA reads TGTGCCAGCAGCACCCCGGGTGCGGGACAGTACAATGAGCAGTTCTTC. Protein product: CASSTPGAGQYNEQFF. The rearrangement uses TRBV5-4 and TRBJ2-1; D perhaps matches TRBD1 (7 bases). This CDR3 is 16 amino acids long. Germline CDR1 reads SGHNT; CDR2 reads YYREEE (reference sequence). Trimming pared 4 bases from V and 4 bases from J, leaving 18 bases between.